The 15 T cell receptor beta chains given below trace back to one sample, sequenced in a study of shared clonotypes between healthy human individuals. Repertoires were generated with immunoSEQ multiplex PCR, while TCRdb's copy carries only in-frame clones and drops some. The sample shows about 580,000 clones, roughly 98% of them seen only once. The naive CD8 population came from CD45RO-negative cells selected for CCR7, without terminally differentiated effector memory CD45RA+ cells. Sample: naive CD8+ T cells sorted from blood. Receptor source: a man aged 25-40 years in good health.

The rearrangement joins TRBV28 to TRBJ2-1; no clear D. Germline V CDR1 and CDR2: MDHEN, SYDVKM. CDR3 size: 12 residues. Trimming took off 3 bases at V and 8 bases at J, with 8 bases between the two ends. The CDR3 DNA reads TGTGCCAGCAGTTTGCCAGTCGATGAGCAGTTCTTC. It yields the protein CASSLPVDEQFF.

The count of this clone is one. The identical CDR3 is also encoded by other nucleotide sequences in the sample. The genes are TRBV30 and TRBJ2-7, with a tentative D call TRBD2 (5 bases). This CDR3 is built from 13 residues. Germline assignment: CDR1 GTSNPN and CDR2 SVGIG (reference sequence). V lost 2 bases to trimming and J lost 1 base, with 9 bases between them. The CDR3 bases are TGTGCCTGGAGTATGGGAGCATCCTACGAGCAGTACTTC. This gives the protein CAWSMGASYEQYF.

V and J are TRBV15 and TRBJ2-1; D unclear. With 4 bases removed from V and 7 bases from J, the gap between germline ends came to 8 bases. From germline, CDR1 is LNHNV and CDR2 YYDKDF (reference sequence). The CDR3 extends over 12 amino acids. The CDR3 is CATSNWDNEQFF. As DNA, the CDR3 is TGTGCCACCAGCAATTGGGATAATGAGCAGTTCTTC.

This chain connects TRBV6-6 to TRBJ2-7; D remains unclear. V lost 2 bases, J lost 5 bases, and 7 bases lay in between. The CDR3 spans 12 residues. Per the germline V gene, CDR1 is MNHNY and CDR2 is SVGAGI (reference sequence). CDR3 in amino acids: CASSYGVHEQYF. The CDR3, as DNA: TGTGCCAGCAGTTACGGGGTCCACGAGCAGTACTTC.

The V gene is TRBV29-1, the J gene TRBJ2-5; 8 positions agree with TRBD2. The germline gives CDR1 SQVTM, CDR2 ANQGSEA. V was clipped by 2 bases and J by 5 bases; unmatched bases: 10. The CDR3 is 15 amino acids. CDR3 DNA: TGCAGCGTTGAAAGAGCGGGAGATACCCTCGAGACCCAGTACTTC. Its protein is CSVERAGDTLETQYF. Combining the CDR3 with reference TRBV29-1 and TRBJ2-5 gives the whole variable domain SAVISQKPSRDICQRGTSLTIQCQVDSQVTMMFWYRQQPGQSLTLIATANQGSEATYESGFVIDKFPISRPNLTFSTLTVSNMSPEDSSIYLCSVERAGDTLETQYFGPGTRLLVL.

A remark on this clone: Within the sample, other DNA sequences also encode this same CDR3. This chain links TRBV7-9 with TRBJ2-7; 12 bases map to TRBD2. The CDR3 extends over 15 amino acids. The germline V gene has CDR1 SEHNR and CDR2 FQNEAQ (reference sequence). With V trimmed by 4 bases and J by 4 bases, 5 bases remained unmatched. The CDR3: CASSSRLAGVYEQYF. DNA for the CDR3: TGTGCCAGCAGCTCCCGACTAGCGGGGGTATACGAGCAGTACTTC.

V usage is TRBV27 and J usage is TRBJ2-6; weak D call: TRBD1 (5 bases). V was cut by 0 bases and J by 1 base, with 19 bases left in between. The CDR3 has 20 residues. Germline CDR1 reads MNHEY; CDR2 reads SMNVEV (reference sequence). The CDR3 is CASSLSISRVPGSGANVLTF. The DNA of the CDR3 is TGTGCCAGCAGTTTATCGATCTCTCGGGTGCCAGGGTCTGGGGCCAACGTCCTGACTTTC.

The J gene is TRBJ2-7, the V gene TRBV27; D gene unclear. The CDR3 loop spans 13 amino acids. The V gene lost 3 bases and the J gene lost 2 bases, with 8 bases spanning the gap. Germline V lookup: CDR1 MNHEY, CDR2 SMNVEV (reference sequence). This CDR3 reads CASSLRWTYEQYF. The CDR3 coding sequence is TGTGCCAGCAGTTTGCGGTGGACCTACGAGCAGTACTTC.

This clone was seen just once. This chain links TRBV15 with TRBJ2-1; tentatively, D is TRBD1 or TRBD2 (5 bases each). The CDR3 is made up of 15 amino acids. V dropped 4 bases and J dropped 4 bases, with 14 bases sitting between them. Germline CDR1 reads LNHNV; CDR2 reads YYDKDF (reference sequence). CDR3 in amino acids: CATSTNRGDYNEQFF. The CDR3 DNA is TGTGCCACCAGCACCAACCGAGGGGATTACAATGAGCAGTTCTTC. Based on the CDR3 plus reference TRBV15 and TRBJ2-1, the full variable domain is DAMVIQNPRYQVTQFGKPVTLSCSQTLNHNVMYWYQQKSSQAPKLLFHYYDKDFNNEADTPDNFQSRRPNTSFCFLDIRSPGLGDTAMYLCATSTNRGDYNEQFFGPGTRLTVL.

This chain joins TRBV7-9 and TRBJ1-4, with D possibly TRBD1 on 5 matching bases. The CDR3 consists of 12 residues. The germline V and J ends were trimmed by 6 bases and 15 bases, with 17 bases remaining between them. CDR1 and CDR2 (germline): SEHNR, FQNEAQ (reference sequence). CDR3 in amino acids: CASSKEQDSLFF. CDR3 sequence (DNA): TGTGCCAGCAGTAAGGAACAGGACTCTTTGTTTTTT.

The rearrangement links TRBV7-9 to TRBJ2-1; no clear D. Germline-derived CDR1 and CDR2 are SEHNR and FQNEAQ (reference sequence). The CDR3 totals 12 residues. The germline V and J ends were trimmed by 1 base and 13 bases, with 11 bases remaining between them. As DNA, the CDR3 is TGTGCCAGCAGCTTAGAGGTGTTAGGCCAGTTCTTC. Translation gives CASSLEVLGQFF.

This rearrangement joins TRBV14 to TRBJ1-1; 9 bases align to TRBD1. This CDR3 comprises 15 residues. In germline, CDR1 is SGHDN, CDR2 FVKESK. J lost 4 bases, V lost 0 bases, and 3 bases had no gene match. CDR3 in amino acids: CASSQDRTGVTEAFF. Here the CDR3 DNA reads TGTGCCAGCAGCCAAGATAGGACAGGGGTCACTGAAGCTTTCTTT.

V gene TRBV6-1 combines with J gene TRBJ2-7; 10 bases map to TRBD2. CDR1 and CDR2 (germline): MNHNS, SASEGT. This CDR3 comprises 13 residues. V lost 10 bases to trimming and J lost 2 bases; unmatched junction nucleotides: 5. This chain's CDR3 is CAIHSGRTYEQYF. As DNA, the CDR3 is TGTGCCATCCATAGCGGGAGGACCTACGAGCAGTACTTC.

The chain couples TRBV6-5 to TRBJ2-7; D is possibly TRBD1 (5 bases). The CDR3 consists of 14 residues. CDR1 MNHEY and CDR2 SVGAGI come from the germline V gene. V shed 0 bases and J shed 3 bases, with 9 bases lying between them. The CDR3 sequence is CASSYSVRGYEQYF. The CDR3 region has the DNA TGTGCCAGCAGTTACTCGGTTAGGGGCTACGAGCAGTACTTC.

The chain links TRBV9 to TRBJ2-5; 8 nucleotides agree with TRBD1. Per the germline V gene, CDR1 is SGDLS and CDR2 is YYNGEE. With 3 bases clipped from V and 0 bases from J, the junction kept 13 bases outside the gene matches. The CDR3 contains 18 residues. CDR3 sequence (DNA): TGTGCCAGCAGCGGTAACCCTCGACAGGGGCCATACCAAGAGACCCAGTACTTC. As protein: CASSGNPRQGPYQETQYF.